This TCR beta chain is drawn from a study of a mutant IDH1 vaccine in newly diagnosed glioma. Study summary: Vaccination followed radiotherapy alone by 4-6 weeks, or accompanied temozolomide cycles. Most had both radiotherapy and temozolomide beforehand; others had only one. Study observations and caveats: Pseudoprogression appeared unlinked to shifts in leading peripheral T cell clonotypes.

The time point here: week 5, during vaccination. A single vaccine dose contained 300 ug of mutant IDH1 20-mer peptide, and topical imiquimod was used with it. As regards this clone: Its antigen is still unknown.

In germline, CDR1 is SEHNR, CDR2 FQNEAQ (reference sequence). This CDR3 is built from 10 residues. Between the trimmed V and J ends, which lost 5 bases and 5 bases, there was a span of 3 bases. Profiled with immunoSEQ multiplex PCR; TCRdb holds only in-frame clones, not every one. The data contain 60,000 or so clones, over 80% of them singletons. J is TRBJ1-2 and V is TRBV7-9; D uncertain. This sequence originates from a woman aged 40 to 49 with glioma. Sample: PBMCs, taken from a glioma patient whose treatment included an IDH1 peptide vaccine. The CDR3, as DNA: TGTGCCAGCAGCATTTATGGCTACACCTTC. Translation gives CASSIYGYTF.